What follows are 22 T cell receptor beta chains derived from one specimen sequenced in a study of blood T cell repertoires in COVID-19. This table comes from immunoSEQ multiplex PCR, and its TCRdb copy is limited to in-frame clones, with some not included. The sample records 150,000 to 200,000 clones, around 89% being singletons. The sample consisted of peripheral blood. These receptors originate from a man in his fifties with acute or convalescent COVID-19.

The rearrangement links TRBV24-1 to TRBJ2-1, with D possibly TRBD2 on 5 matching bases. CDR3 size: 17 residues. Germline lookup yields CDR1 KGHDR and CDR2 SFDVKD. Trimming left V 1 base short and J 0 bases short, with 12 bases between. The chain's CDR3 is CATSDFHAGSSYNEQFF. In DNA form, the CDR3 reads TGTGCCACCAGTGATTTCCACGCGGGCAGCTCCTACAATGAGCAGTTCTTC.

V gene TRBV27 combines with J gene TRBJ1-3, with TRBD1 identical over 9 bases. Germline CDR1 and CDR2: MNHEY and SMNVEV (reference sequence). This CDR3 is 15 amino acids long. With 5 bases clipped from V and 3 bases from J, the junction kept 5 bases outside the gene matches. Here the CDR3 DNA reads TGTGCCAGCAGTCCGGGACAGGGCTTTGGAAACACCATATATTTT. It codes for CASSPGQGFGNTIYF.

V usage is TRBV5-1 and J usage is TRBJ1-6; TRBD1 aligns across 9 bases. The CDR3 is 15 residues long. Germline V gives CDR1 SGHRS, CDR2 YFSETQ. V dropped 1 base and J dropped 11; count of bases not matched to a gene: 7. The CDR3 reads CASSLTRTGDAPLHF. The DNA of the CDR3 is TGCGCCAGCAGCTTGACACGGACAGGGGACGCACCCCTCCACTTT.

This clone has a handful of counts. CDR3 bases: TGTGCCAGCAGTTACCAGCTACAGGACTACGAGCAGTACGTC. It yields the protein CASSYQLQDYEQYV. The gene calls are TRBV6-2 or TRBV6-3 and TRBJ2-7; D is perhaps TRBD1 (5 bases). Germline V gives CDR1 MNHEY, CDR2 SVGEGT. The CDR3 runs to 14 residues. Trimming took 2 bases from V and 3 from J, leaving 11 bases between them.

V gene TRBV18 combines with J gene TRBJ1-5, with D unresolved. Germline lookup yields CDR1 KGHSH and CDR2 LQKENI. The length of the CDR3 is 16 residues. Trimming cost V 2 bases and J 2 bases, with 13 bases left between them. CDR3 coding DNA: TGTGCCAGCTCACCAGCCCAGAGGTTGGGCAATCAGCCCCAGCATTTT. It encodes CASSPAQRLGNQPQHF.

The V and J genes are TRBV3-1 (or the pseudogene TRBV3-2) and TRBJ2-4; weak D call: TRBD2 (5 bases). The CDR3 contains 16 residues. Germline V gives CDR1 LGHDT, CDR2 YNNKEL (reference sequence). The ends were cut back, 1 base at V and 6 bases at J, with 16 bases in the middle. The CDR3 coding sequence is TGTGCCAGCAGCCAAGGGACCGCGAGGGCGGTAAACATTCAGTACTTC. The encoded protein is CASSQGTARAVNIQYF.

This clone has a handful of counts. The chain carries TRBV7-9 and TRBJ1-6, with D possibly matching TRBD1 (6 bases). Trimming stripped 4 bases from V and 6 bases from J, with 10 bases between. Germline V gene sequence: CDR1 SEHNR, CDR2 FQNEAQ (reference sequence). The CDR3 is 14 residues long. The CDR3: CASSSPGANSPLHF. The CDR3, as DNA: TGTGCCAGCAGCTCCCCAGGGGCTAATTCACCCCTCCACTTT. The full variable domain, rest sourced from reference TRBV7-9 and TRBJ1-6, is DTGVSQNPRHKITKRGQNVTFRCDPISEHNRLYWYRQTLGQGPEFLTYFQNEAQLEKSRLLSDRFSAERPKGSFSTLEIQRTEQGDSAMYLCASSSPGANSPLHFGNGTRLTVT.

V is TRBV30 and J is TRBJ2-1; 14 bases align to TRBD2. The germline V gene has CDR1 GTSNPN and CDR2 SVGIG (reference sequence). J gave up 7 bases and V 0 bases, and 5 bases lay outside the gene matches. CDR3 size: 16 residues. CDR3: CAWSVLGTSGRNEQFF. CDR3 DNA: TGTGCCTGGAGTGTACTTGGGACTAGCGGGAGAAATGAGCAGTTCTTC. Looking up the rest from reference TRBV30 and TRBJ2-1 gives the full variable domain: SQTIHQWPATLVQPVGSPLSLECTVEGTSNPNLYWYRQAAGRGLQLLFYSVGIGQISSEVPQNLSASRPQDRQFILSSKKLLLSDSGFYLCAWSVLGTSGRNEQFFGPGTRLTVL.

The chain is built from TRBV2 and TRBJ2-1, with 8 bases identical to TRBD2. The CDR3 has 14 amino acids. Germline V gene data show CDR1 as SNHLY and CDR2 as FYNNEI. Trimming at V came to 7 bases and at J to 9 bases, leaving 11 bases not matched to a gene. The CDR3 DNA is TGTGCCAGCATCATCGGGACTAGGGTGAGTGAGCAGTTCTTC. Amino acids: CASIIGTRVSEQFF.

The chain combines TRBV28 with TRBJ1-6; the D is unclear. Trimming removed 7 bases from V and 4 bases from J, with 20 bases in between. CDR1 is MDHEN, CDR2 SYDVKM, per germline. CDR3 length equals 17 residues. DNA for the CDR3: TGTGCCAGCACCCTCCGAACCTACCCGATTTATAATTCACCCCTCCACTTT. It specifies CASTLRTYPIYNSPLHF.

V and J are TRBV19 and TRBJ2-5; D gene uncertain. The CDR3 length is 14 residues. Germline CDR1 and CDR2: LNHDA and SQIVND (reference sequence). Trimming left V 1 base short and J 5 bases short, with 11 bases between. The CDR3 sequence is CASSIGSFRETQYF. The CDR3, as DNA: TGTGCCAGTAGTATAGGCAGTTTCAGGGAGACCCAGTACTTC.

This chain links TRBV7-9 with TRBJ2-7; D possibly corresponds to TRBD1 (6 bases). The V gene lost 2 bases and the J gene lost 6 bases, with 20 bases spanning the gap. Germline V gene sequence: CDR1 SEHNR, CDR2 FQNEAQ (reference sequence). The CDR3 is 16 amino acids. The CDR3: CASSLRRLDSLPEQYF. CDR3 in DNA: TGTGCCAGCAGCTTAAGGAGGCTGGACAGCCTCCCCGAGCAGTACTTC.

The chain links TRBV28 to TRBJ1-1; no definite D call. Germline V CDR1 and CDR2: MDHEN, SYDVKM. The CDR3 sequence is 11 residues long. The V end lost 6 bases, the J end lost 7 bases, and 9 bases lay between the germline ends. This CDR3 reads CASRGEFEAFF. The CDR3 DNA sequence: TGTGCCAGCAGAGGAGAATTTGAAGCTTTCTTT.

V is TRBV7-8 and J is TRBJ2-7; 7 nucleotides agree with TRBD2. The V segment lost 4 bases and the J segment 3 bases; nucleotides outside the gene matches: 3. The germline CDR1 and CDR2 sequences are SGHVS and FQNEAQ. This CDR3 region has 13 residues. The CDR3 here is CASSSRTSYEQYV. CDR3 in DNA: TGTGCCAGCAGCTCGAGGACTAGCTACGAGCAGTACGTC.

CDR3 coding DNA: TGTGCCAGTAGTACAGGGGGCGCCAAAAACATTCAGTACTTC. This sequence encodes CASSTGGAKNIQYF. The J gene is TRBJ2-4, the V gene TRBV19; 8 bases fit TRBD1. V shed 4 bases, J shed 1 base, and the junction held 0 bases outside the gene matches. The CDR3 totals 14 residues. CDR1 is LNHDA, CDR2 SQIVND, per germline (reference sequence). The variable domain in full, completed from reference TRBV19 and TRBJ2-4, reads DGGITQSPKYLFRKEGQNVTLSCEQNLNHDAMYWYRQDPGQGLRLIYYSQIVNDFQKGDIAEGYSVSREKKESFPLTVTSAQKNPTAFYLCASSTGGAKNIQYFGAGTRLSVL.

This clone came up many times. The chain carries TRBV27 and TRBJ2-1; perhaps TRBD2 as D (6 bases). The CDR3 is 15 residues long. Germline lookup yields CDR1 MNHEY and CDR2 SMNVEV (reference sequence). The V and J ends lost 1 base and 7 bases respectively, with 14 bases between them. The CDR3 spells CASSLFGGVGNEQFF. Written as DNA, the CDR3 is TGTGCCAGCAGTTTATTTGGAGGGGTGGGGAATGAGCAGTTCTTC.

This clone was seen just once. The CDR3 region is CSVAGGSGLAGGRGNIQYF. CDR3 nucleotide sequence: TGCAGCGTTGCAGGGGGCTCAGGACTAGCGGGAGGAAGGGGAAACATTCAGTACTTC. The chain couples TRBV29-1 to TRBJ2-4; 14 positions match TRBD2. V was pared by 4 bases and J by 6 bases, with 17 bases of the junction left unmatched. The CDR3 has 19 residues. Germline-derived CDR1 and CDR2 are SQVTM and ANQGSEA.

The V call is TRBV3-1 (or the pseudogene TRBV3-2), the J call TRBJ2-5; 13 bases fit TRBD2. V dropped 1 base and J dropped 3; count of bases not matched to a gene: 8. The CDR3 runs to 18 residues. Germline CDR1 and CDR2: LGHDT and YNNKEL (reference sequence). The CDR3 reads CASSQGTSGRAWEETQYF. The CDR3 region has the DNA TGTGCCAGCAGCCAAGGGACTAGCGGGAGAGCTTGGGAAGAGACCCAGTACTTC.

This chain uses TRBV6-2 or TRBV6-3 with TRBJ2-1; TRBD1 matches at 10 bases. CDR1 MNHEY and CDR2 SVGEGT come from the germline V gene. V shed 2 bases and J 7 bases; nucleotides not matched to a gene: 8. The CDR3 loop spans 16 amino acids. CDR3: CASSYDLWTGGNEQFF. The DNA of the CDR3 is TGTGCCAGCAGTTACGATCTGTGGACAGGGGGGAATGAGCAGTTCTTC.

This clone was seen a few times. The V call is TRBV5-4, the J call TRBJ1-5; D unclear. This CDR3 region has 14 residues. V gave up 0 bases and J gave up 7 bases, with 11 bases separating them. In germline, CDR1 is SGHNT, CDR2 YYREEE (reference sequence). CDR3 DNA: TGTGCCAGCAGCTTGGCCGCCAGTTCCCAGCCCCAGCATTTT. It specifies CASSLAASSQPQHF.

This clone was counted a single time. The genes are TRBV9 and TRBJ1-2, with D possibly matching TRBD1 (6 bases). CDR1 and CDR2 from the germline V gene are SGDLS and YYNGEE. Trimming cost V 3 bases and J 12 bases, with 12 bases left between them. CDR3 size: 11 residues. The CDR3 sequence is CASSGGHGNTF. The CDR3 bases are TGTGCCAGCAGCGGGGGACACGGTAACACCTTC.

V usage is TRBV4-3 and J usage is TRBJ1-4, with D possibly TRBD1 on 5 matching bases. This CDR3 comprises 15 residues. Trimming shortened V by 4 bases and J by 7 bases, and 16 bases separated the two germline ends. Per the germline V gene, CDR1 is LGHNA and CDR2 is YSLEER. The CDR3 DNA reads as TGCGCCAGCAGCCTTTTCGGACGGGGGACTGAAAAACTGTTTTTT. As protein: CASSLFGRGTEKLFF.